Sequencing of this T cell receptor (beta chain) was carried out in a study of tumor-infiltrating lymphocytes in localized non-small cell lung cancer. Clones were sequenced by immunoSEQ multiplex PCR, and TCRdb holds only the in-frame ones, with some missing. The sample holds some 5,000 clones, around 85% seen once. Germline CDR1 is SGHRS and CDR2 is YFSETQ. Deletions cut 2 bases from V and 0 bases from J, with 15 bases between. The CDR3 has 16 amino acids. V and J are TRBV5-1 and TRBJ2-7; tentatively, D is TRBD2 (5 bases). The TCR sequence derives from a human donor with non-small cell lung cancer. The source material was lung tumor tissue. CDR3 residues: CASSFGSGVSSYEQYF. The CDR3 DNA reads as TGCGCCAGCAGCTTTGGGTCCGGGGTTAGCTCCTACGAGCAGTACTTC.